This passage covers 9 T cell receptor beta chains from one sample sequenced in a study of T cell changes during pregnancy in multiple sclerosis. Profiling relied on immunoSEQ multiplex PCR, and the TCRdb table lists in-frame clones only, not all of them. The sample has approximately 88,000 clones, about 96% seen once. This material consisted of peripheral blood, taken in the second trimester of pregnancy. The receptors here all came from a female donor with multiple sclerosis, enrolled in a pregnancy study.

The chain couples TRBV30 to TRBJ2-7; weak D call: TRBD1 (5 bases). V dropped 3 bases and J dropped 4 bases, with 10 bases sitting between them. CDR3 length: 12 amino acids. CDR1 GTSNPN and CDR2 SVGIG come from the germline V gene (reference sequence). This CDR3 is CAWRGVWYEQYF. The CDR3 DNA reads TGTGCCTGGAGAGGGGTATGGTACGAGCAGTACTTC.

This chain uses TRBV6-4 with TRBJ2-3; 7 bases map to TRBD2. Germline CDR1 and CDR2: MRHNA and SNTAGT. The CDR3 is made up of 14 amino acids. The J segment lost 2 bases and the V segment lost 2 bases, leaving 1 base of the junction unmatched. CDR3 protein: CASSDAGDTDTQYF. CDR3 nucleotides: TGTGCCAGCAGTGACGCGGGAGACACAGATACGCAGTATTTT.

This clone appeared a single time. The rearrangement uses TRBV10-3 and TRBJ2-7, with 11 bases identical to TRBD2. This CDR3 is built from 17 residues. The germline CDR1 and CDR2 sequences are ENHRY and SYGVKD. V lost 3 bases, J lost 1 base, and 8 bases stayed unmatched. The CDR3 is CAISDTSGRLGSYEQYF. The CDR3 coding sequence is TGTGCCATCAGTGACACTAGCGGGAGACTTGGGTCCTACGAGCAGTACTTC.

V is TRBV21-1 and J is TRBJ2-1; the tabulated D call, TRBD1, remains unverified against the DNA. TRBV21-1 is flagged as a pseudogene. The CDR3 loop spans 15 amino acids. The CDR3 loop reads CASPWQGGIYNEQFF. The CDR3 nucleotides read TGTGCCAGCCCTTGGCAGGGGGGAATCTACAATGAGCAGTTCTTC.

The chain couples TRBV5-1 to TRBJ1-1, with D possibly being TRBD1 (5 bases). V lost 7 bases to trimming and J lost 4 bases, with 14 bases between them. Germline CDR1 is SGHRS and CDR2 is YFSETQ. The CDR3 loop spans 13 amino acids. CDR3 DNA sequence: TGCGCCAGCGGTCAGGACATCGTCACTGAAGCTTTCTTT. This encodes CASGQDIVTEAFF.

The V gene is TRBV29-1, the J gene TRBJ1-1; TRBD1 matches 9 bases. CDR1 and CDR2 (germline): SQVTM, ANQGSEA. The CDR3 is 13 amino acids. Germline trimming cut 2 bases from V and 10 bases from J; bases unmatched to any gene: 8. As DNA, the CDR3 is TGCAGCGTTGAAAGGGACAGGGAATATGCAGCTTTCTTT. Translated, it gives CSVERDREYAAFF.

The rearrangement uses TRBV28 and TRBJ1-5; TRBD1 might be the D (5 bases). Germline V gene data show CDR1 as MDHEN and CDR2 as SYDVKM. The CDR3 sequence is 14 residues long. CDR3 in DNA: TGTGCAACATCCTTAGGGGTAGGGCATCAGCCCCAGCATTTT. Translating it yields CATSLGVGHQPQHF.

This clone was found once. This chain links TRBV6-1 with TRBJ2-1; 7 bases are shared with TRBD2. Trimming cost V 4 bases and J 0 bases; bases outside gene matches: 9. This CDR3 has 17 residues. From germline, CDR1 is MNHNS and CDR2 SASEGT. CDR3 loop: CASSGPMGGSSYNEQFF. The DNA for the CDR3 is TGTGCCAGCAGTGGACCGATGGGGGGGAGCTCCTACAATGAGCAGTTCTTC.

This chain links TRBV10-3 with TRBJ2-7, with 9 bases lining up with TRBD2. The J segment lost 5 bases and the V segment lost 4 bases, leaving 0 bases of the junction unmatched. The length of the CDR3 is 12 residues. Germline V gene sequence: CDR1 ENHRY, CDR2 SYGVKD. The CDR3 loop is CAISGTSDEQYF. The CDR3 nucleotides read TGTGCCATCAGTGGGACTAGCGACGAGCAGTACTTC.